This TCR beta chain was captured in a study of cytomegalovirus exposure and HLA in healthy donors. Concerning this clone: Its specificity is not known.

General study findings and limits: In a later analysis, most CMV-associated TCR beta chains appeared HLA-restricted. Researchers catalogued over 150 TCR beta chains as cytomegalovirus-associated.

V dropped 4 bases and J dropped 5; count of bases not matched to a gene: 5. Looked up from germline, CDR1 is SGHRS and CDR2 is YFSETQ. This CDR3 region has 13 residues. PCR employed 60 Vbeta and 13 Jbeta primers. Original methodology: As a later analysis found, there were roughly 80 million unique TCR beta chains, of which roughly 11 million were shared. Clones were read by immunoSEQ multiplex PCR, and TCRdb kept only the in-frame ones, dropping some. The V and J calls and the clone size are those of that table, but D and trimming were determined from the DNA. The repertoire has more than 150,000 clones, 76% of them found once; the top ten carry about 1.5%.

What was sequenced was PBMCs. V and J are TRBV5-1 and TRBJ2-7; TRBD1 matches 8 bases. This sequence was found in a man aged 18 to 30 in good health and CMV-seronegative. The CDR3 DNA follows: TGCGCCAGCAGCCGGGCGACAGGGGACGAGCAGTACTTC. Its protein product is CASSRATGDEQYF. Filled out from reference TRBV5-1 and TRBJ2-7, the complete variable domain reads KAGVTQTPRYLIKTRGQQVTLSCSPISGHRSVSWYQQTPGQGLQFLFEYFSETQRNKGNFPGRFSGRQFSNSRSEMNVSTLELGDSALYLCASSRATGDEQYFGPGTRLTVT.